This entry describes one T cell receptor beta chain. What it recognizes is unknown. This entry is derived from a study of blood T cells in healthy people across ages. General study results and limits: Per-million-T-cell TCR beta diversity fell roughly linearly with age.

Primed by a sample-barcoded 5' primer and a J-beta primer mix, a second PCR proceeded for 7 to 11 cycles. Via MiXCR, TCRdb re-called the 5' RACE reads, giving one row per CDR3 protein. The profile covers 800,000 to 1,000,000 distinct CDR3 sequences, with roughly 48% appearing a single time and 10% to 15% taken by the ten largest. The sample providers were healthy Caucasian people from Russia, aged about 6 to 95. For every donor, a draw yielded roughly 10 milliliters of peripheral blood. Germline lookup yields CDR1 MDHEN and CDR2 SYDVKM. CDR3 length equals 13 residues. Deletions cut 10 bases from V and 8 bases from J, with 18 bases between.

The receptor was isolated from a young man in good health. The chain is built from TRBV28 and TRBJ2-1; D might be TRBD1 or TRBD2, each matching 5 bases. The sequenced material came from blood. The CDR3 here is CAIDRDGKDEQFF. DNA of the CDR3: TGTGCCATTGACCGGGACGGGAAGGATGAGCAGTTCTTC.